This T cell receptor (beta chain) was observed in a study of blood T cell repertoires in COVID-19. The CDR3 covers 15 residues. Trimming took 5 bases from V and 0 from J, leaving 14 bases between them. The V gene's germline CDR1 is SGHVS and CDR2 FQNEAQ. Method: immunoSEQ multiplex PCR; TCRdb's copy keeps in-frame clones and lacks some. The table records roughly 390,000 clones, more than 70% of them present only once. This rearrangement joins TRBV7-8 to TRBJ2-7; D is perhaps TRBD2 (6 bases). The sample comprised peripheral blood. This receptor was identified in a woman aged 25 to 39 with COVID-19, enrolled during active disease. CDR3 in DNA: TGTGCCAGCAGCCCCCCTCTAGCGCCCTCCTACGAGCAGTACTTC. Translated, it gives CASSPPLAPSYEQYF.